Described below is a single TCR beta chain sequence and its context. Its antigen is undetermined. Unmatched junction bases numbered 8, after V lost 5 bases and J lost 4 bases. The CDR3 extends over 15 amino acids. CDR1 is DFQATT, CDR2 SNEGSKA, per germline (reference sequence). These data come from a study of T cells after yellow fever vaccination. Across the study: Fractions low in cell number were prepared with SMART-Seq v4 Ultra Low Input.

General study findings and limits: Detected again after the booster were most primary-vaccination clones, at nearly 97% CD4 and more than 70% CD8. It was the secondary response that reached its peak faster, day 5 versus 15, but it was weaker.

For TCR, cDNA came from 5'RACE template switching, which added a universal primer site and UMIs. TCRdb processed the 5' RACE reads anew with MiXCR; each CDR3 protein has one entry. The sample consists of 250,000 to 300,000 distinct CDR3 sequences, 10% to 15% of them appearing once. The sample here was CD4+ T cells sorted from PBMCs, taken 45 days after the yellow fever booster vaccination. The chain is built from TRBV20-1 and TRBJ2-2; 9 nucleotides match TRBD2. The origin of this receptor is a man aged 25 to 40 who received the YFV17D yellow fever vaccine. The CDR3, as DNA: TGCAGTGCTGGCGGGACTAGCCCCGCCACCGGGGAGCTGTTTTTT. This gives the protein CSAGGTSPATGELFF.